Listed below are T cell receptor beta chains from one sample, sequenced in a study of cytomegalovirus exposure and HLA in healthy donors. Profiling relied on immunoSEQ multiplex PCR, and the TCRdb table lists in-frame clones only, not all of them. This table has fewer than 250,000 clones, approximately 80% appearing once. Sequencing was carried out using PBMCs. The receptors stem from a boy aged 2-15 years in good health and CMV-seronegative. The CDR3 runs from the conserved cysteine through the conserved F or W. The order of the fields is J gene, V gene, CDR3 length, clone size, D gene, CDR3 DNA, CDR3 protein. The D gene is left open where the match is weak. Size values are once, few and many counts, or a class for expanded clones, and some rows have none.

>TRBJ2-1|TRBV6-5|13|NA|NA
TGTGCCAGCAGTTATAGCGTAGGGAATGAGCAGTTCTTC
CASSYSVGNEQFF
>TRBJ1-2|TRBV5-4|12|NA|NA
TGTGCCAGCAGCTTACAGGGCAGTGGCTACACCTTC
CASSLQGSGYTF
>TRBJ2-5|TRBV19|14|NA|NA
TGTGCCAGTAGTATGCGGGAAAACCAAGAGACCCAGTACTTC
CASSMRENQETQYF
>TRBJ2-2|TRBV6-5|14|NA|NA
TGTGCCAGCAGTATGGGACAAGTCACCGGGGAGCTGTTTTTT
CASSMGQVTGELFF
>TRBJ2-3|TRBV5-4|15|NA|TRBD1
TGTGCCAGCAGCCCAGAGGGACAGAGCGCAGATACGCAGTATTTT
CASSPEGQSADTQYF
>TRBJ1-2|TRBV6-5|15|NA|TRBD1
TGTGCCAGCAGTAGGAGCGACAGGGATTCGTATGGCTACACCTTC
CASSRSDRDSYGYTF
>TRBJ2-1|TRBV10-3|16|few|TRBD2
TGTGCCATCAGTCCCTCGGCGGGAGGGCCTTACAATGAGCAGTTCTTC
CAISPSAGGPYNEQFF
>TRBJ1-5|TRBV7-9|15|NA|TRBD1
TGTGCCAGCAGCTTAGGGGGGACAGGTGATCAGCCCCAGCATTTT
CASSLGGTGDQPQHF
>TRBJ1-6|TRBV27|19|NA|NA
TGTGCCAGCAGTTTACGCGGCCCCAGGGTGGGCTCCTATAATTCACCCCTCCACTTT
CASSLRGPRVGSYNSPLHF
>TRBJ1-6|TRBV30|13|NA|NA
TGTGCCTGTCTGGACAGCCTCAATTCACCCCTCCACTTT
CACLDSLNSPLHF
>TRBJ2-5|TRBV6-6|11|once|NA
TGTGCCAGCAGTCAGGGGGAGACCCAGTACTTC
CASSQGETQYF
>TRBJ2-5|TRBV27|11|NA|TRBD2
TGTGCCAGCAGTTTTGGGGGGGAGCAGTACTTC
CASSFGGEQYF
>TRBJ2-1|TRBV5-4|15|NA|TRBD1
TGTGCCAGTATCCCGACAGGGGGAACCTACAATGAGCAGTTCTTC
CASIPTGGTYNEQFF
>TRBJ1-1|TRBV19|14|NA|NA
TGTGCCAGTAGTATCATTCAGGGGAACACTGAAGCTTTCTTT
CASSIIQGNTEAFF
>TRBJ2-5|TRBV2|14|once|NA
TGTGCCAGCAGACAGCAGGGGAAGTCAGAGACCCAGTACTTC
CASRQQGKSETQYF
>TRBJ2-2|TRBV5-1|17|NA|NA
TGCGCCAGCAGCTTGAGGAACAGGGAAAGGGGCACCGGGGAGCTGTTTTTT
CASSLRNRERGTGELFF
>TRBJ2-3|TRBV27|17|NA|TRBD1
TGTGCCAGCTGTAATAGACAGGGGGCGGGATTCACGGATACGCAGTATTTT
CASCNRQGAGFTDTQYF
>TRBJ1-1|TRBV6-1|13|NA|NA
TGTGCCAGCATTGAAAGGAGGGACACTGAAGCTTTCTTT
CASIERRDTEAFF
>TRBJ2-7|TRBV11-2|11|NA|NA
TGTGCCAGCAGTTTGGGGGGGGCCGGGTATTTC
CASSLGGAGYF
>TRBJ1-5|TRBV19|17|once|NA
TGTGCCAGTAGTATGAGCCGGGGGGCCGGGGGCAATCAGCCCCAGCATTTT
CASSMSRGAGGNQPQHF
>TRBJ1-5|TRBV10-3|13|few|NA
TGTGCCATCAAGGACAGTAGCAATCAGCCCCAGCATTTT
CAIKDSSNQPQHF
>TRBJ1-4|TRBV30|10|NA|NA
TGTGCCTGTGAGGGTGAAAAACTGTTTTTT
CACEGEKLFF
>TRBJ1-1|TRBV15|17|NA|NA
TGTGCCACCAGCAGAGATCAGGGGTACCCCTTGAACACTGAAGCTTTCTTT
CATSRDQGYPLNTEAFF
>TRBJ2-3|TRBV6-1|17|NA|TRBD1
TGTGCCAGCAGTGACGCCAGGGACAGGGGGAGCACAGATACGCAGTATTTT
CASSDARDRGSTDTQYF
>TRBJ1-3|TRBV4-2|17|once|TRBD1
TGTGCCAGCAGCCATAGGACAGGGGACTCTTCTGGAAACACCATATATTTT
CASSHRTGDSSGNTIYF
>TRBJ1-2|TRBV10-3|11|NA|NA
TGTGCCACAGCAGGGATCTATGGCTACACCTTC
CATAGIYGYTF
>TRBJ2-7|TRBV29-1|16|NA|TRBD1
TGCAGCGCTACTCAACAGGGGACCAGGAGTCTGTACGAGCAGTACTTC
CSATQQGTRSLYEQYF
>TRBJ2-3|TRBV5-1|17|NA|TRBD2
TGCGCCAGCAGCCCCAGGGTAGCGGGGGACCGCACAGATACGCAGTATTTT
CASSPRVAGDRTDTQYF
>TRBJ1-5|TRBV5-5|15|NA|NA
TGTGCCAGCAGCCGGGGGGAAGGGGCCAATCAGCCCCAGCATTTT
CASSRGEGANQPQHF
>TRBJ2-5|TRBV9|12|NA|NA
TGTGCCAGCAGCTTACGAGCGGGGACCCAGTACTTC
CASSLRAGTQYF
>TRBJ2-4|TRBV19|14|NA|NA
TGTGCCAGTAGTATCCGACAGGAAGGAAACATTCAGTACTTC
CASSIRQEGNIQYF
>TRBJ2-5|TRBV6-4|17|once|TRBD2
TGTGCCAGCCTCGTTGCTAGCGGGAATGAAGCAGGGGAGACCCAGTACTTC
CASLVASGNEAGETQYF
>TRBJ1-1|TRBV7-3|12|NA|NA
TGTGCCAGCAGGCAGACAGGCACTGAAGCTTTCTTT
CASRQTGTEAFF
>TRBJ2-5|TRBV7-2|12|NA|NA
TGTGCCAGCAGCTGGGAGCGGGAGACCCAGTACTTC
CASSWERETQYF
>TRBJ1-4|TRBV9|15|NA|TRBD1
TGTGCCAGCAGCGTGGGACAGGTTCTCAATGAAAAACTGTTTTTT
CASSVGQVLNEKLFF
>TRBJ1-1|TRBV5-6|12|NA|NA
TGTGCCAGCAGTTCGGGGAACACTGAAGCTTTCTTT
CASSSGNTEAFF
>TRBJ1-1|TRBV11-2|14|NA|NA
TGTGCCAGCAAATTCTCGGGGTCCAGCTCCGAAGCTTTCTTT
CASKFSGSSSEAFF
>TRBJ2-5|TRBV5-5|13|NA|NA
TGTGCCAGCAGCTTGGATCTCGGGGAGACCCAGTACTTC
CASSLDLGETQYF
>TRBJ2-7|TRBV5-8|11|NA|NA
TGTGCCAGCACCTTCCACTACGAGCAGTACTTC
CASTFHYEQYF
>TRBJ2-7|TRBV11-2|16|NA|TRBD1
TGTGCCAGCAGCCACCTTGGGGGACAGCTCTCCTACGAGCAGTACTTC
CASSHLGGQLSYEQYF